Each of the 24 T cell receptor beta chains below was sequenced from the same sample in a study of T cell repertoires in cytomegalovirus infection (dated by TCRdb to between 2018 and 2020). The treatment or condition label for this specimen denotes: in vitro stimulation with specific CMV peptide epitopes to enrich CMV-specific T cells. The instrument given in TCRdb is Illumina HiSeq 1500. In-frame beta chains were kept once TCRdb had trimmed the public reads at Q25 with fastp and called clones with MiXCR. Rows are unified per CDR3 protein, each entry keeping the most common DNA and genes. The sample records nearly 700,000 distinct CDR3 sequences, about 33% of which are singletons. Jointly, the top ten make up 15% to 20% of the sample. For these TCRs, the target antigens are not known. The material was cultured PBMCs, obtained from culture after CMV antigen stimulation. The receptors derive from a human donor in good health (CMV status not recorded). Some clones in this sample may be carry-over from other donors' samples.

The chain links TRBV12-3 or TRBV12-4 to TRBJ2-4; D might be TRBD2 (6 bases). This CDR3 has 13 amino acids. The germline V and J ends were trimmed by 11 bases and 0 bases, with 11 bases remaining between them. This CDR3 reads CAAGYSAKNIQYF. DNA of the CDR3: TGTGCCGCGGGGTATTCAGCCAAAAACATTCAGTACTTC.

The CDR3 protein is CASSFHRDRDQPQHF. The CDR3 DNA reads as TGTGCCAGCAGTTTTCACCGGGACCGAGATCAGCCCCAGCATTTT. V and J are TRBV12-3 or TRBV12-4 and TRBJ1-5; possible D gene TRBD1, 5 bases. Trimming removed 3 bases at V and 5 bases at J, with 14 bases between. This CDR3 comprises 15 residues.

The chain couples TRBV6-2 or TRBV6-3 to TRBJ2-6, with D unclear. CDR1 is MNHEY, CDR2 SVGEGT, per germline. The CDR3 runs 14 residues. Trimming removed 5 bases from V and 4 bases from J, with 9 bases in between. CDR3 loop: CASSPDLGANVLTF. Here the CDR3 DNA reads TGTGCCAGCAGTCCTGACTTGGGGGCCAACGTCCTGACTTTC.

This clonotype was recorded many times. The chain combines TRBV7-2 with TRBJ2-5; D tentatively reads TRBD1 or TRBD2 (5 bases each). The CDR3 is 14 amino acids. Trimming removed 5 bases at V and 1 base at J, with 11 bases between. Germline CDR1 and CDR2: SGHTA and FQGNSA. As DNA, the CDR3 is TGTGCCAGCAGCCTCTGGGGGACCCAAGAGACCCAGTACTTC. Its translation is CASSLWGTQETQYF. The full variable domain, its missing parts supplied by reference TRBV7-2 and TRBJ2-5, is GAGVSQSPSNKVTEKGKDVELRCDPISGHTALYWYRQSLGQGLEFLIYFQGNSAPDKSGLPSDRFSAERTGGSVSTLTIQRTQQEDSAVYLCASSLWGTQETQYFGPGTRLLVL.

The chain carries TRBV10-3 and TRBJ2-7; TRBD1 might be the D (5 bases). Trimming shortened V by 4 bases and J by 6 bases, and 16 bases separated the two germline ends. This CDR3 has 14 residues. Germline CDR1 and CDR2: ENHRY and SYGVKD. This CDR3 reads CAISAELARGEQYF. The CDR3 region has the DNA TGTGCCATCAGTGCCGAGCTCGCAAGGGGCGAGCAGTACTTC.

The CDR3 region is CASSQQGSGGLEQFF. In DNA, the CDR3 is TGCGCCAGCAGCCAGCAGGGTAGCGGGGGGCTAGAGCAGTTCTTC. The gene calls are TRBV4-1 and TRBJ2-1; TRBD2 aligns across 10 bases. Trimming removed 3 bases from V and 10 bases from J; junction bases left unmatched: 9. This CDR3 contains 15 residues. The germline gives CDR1 MGHRA, CDR2 YSYEKL.

This clonotype has more than one count but fewer than ten. The DNA of the CDR3 is TGCGCCAGCAGCTCCTTATCAGGGAGCGGGAGGGCGAGCTCCTACAATGAGCAGTTCTTC. Encoded protein: CASSSLSGSGRASSYNEQFF. The chain couples TRBV5-1 to TRBJ2-1; 10 nucleotides line up with TRBD2. The germline gives CDR1 SGHRS, CDR2 YFSETQ. V was pared by 3 bases and J by 0 bases, with 15 bases of the junction left unmatched. The CDR3 loop spans 20 amino acids.

The sample holds a few counts of this clonotype. This sequence joins TRBV6-5 and TRBJ1-2; D is undetermined. Trimming removed 5 bases at V and 8 bases at J, with 21 bases between. Germline-derived CDR1 and CDR2 are MNHEY and SVGAGI. The CDR3 sequence is 15 residues long. This chain's CDR3 is CASSPPNGILRGYTF. DNA for the CDR3: TGTGCCAGCAGTCCGCCCAACGGGATCTTAAGAGGCTACACCTTC.

This rearrangement joins TRBV29-1 to TRBJ2-3, with 12 bases matching TRBD2. The junction had 12 bases not matched to a gene; V was cut back by 5 bases and J by 3 bases. Looked up from germline, CDR1 is SQVTM and CDR2 is ANQGSEA. CDR3 length equals 17 residues. In DNA form, the CDR3 reads TGCAGCGTTCGAAGGGCTAGCGGGGGGGAATTAACAGATACGCAGTATTTT. Translating it yields CSVRRASGGELTDTQYF.

This clonotype was detected a few times. This sequence joins TRBV5-1 and TRBJ1-2; 10 nucleotides align to TRBD1. Germline V gene lookup returns CDR1 SGHRS and CDR2 YFSETQ. This CDR3 is 15 amino acids long. Trimming at V came to 1 base and at J to 6 bases, leaving 6 bases not matched to a gene. This chain's CDR3 is CASSLRQGAFHGYTF. The CDR3 DNA sequence: TGCGCCAGCAGCTTGCGACAGGGGGCCTTCCATGGCTACACCTTC.

This clonotype was seen at least ten times. The chain links TRBV12-3 or TRBV12-4 to TRBJ1-1, with D perhaps matching TRBD1 (6 bases). With 3 bases removed from V and 5 bases from J, the gap between germline ends came to 22 bases. The CDR3 extends over 17 amino acids. The CDR3 DNA reads TGTGCCAGCAGTTTTCGCGGGGGGCGAATCTTCGAGACTGAAGCTTTCTTT. Residues: CASSFRGGRIFETEAFF.

The rearrangement joins TRBV14 to TRBJ1-1, with a weak D call TRBD1 (5 bases). Germline values: CDR1 SGHDN, CDR2 FVKESK. The germline V and J ends were trimmed by 3 bases and 1 base, with 18 bases remaining between them. The CDR3 sequence is 17 residues long. The CDR3 is CASSHFRPGLPNTEAFF. CDR3 in DNA: TGTGCCAGCAGCCACTTCCGCCCAGGGTTACCGAACACTGAAGCTTTCTTT.

This clonotype was observed a few times. One junction end does not reproduce the germline sequence, and a read error may be involved. J is TRBJ1-3 and V is TRBV19; possibly TRBD1 for D (6 bases). Germline assignment: CDR1 LNHDA and CDR2 SQIVND (reference sequence). This CDR3 has 15 amino acids. CDR3 in DNA: TGTGCCAGTAGTACGGGACAAGGCAATGGAGACACCATATATTTT. Protein product: CASSTGQGNGDTIYF.

V usage is TRBV9 and J usage is TRBJ2-7; D is possibly TRBD2 (5 bases). V lost 0 bases and J lost 5, with 12 bases in between. Germline values: CDR1 SGDLS, CDR2 YYNGEE. The CDR3 is made up of 14 amino acids. Written as DNA, the CDR3 is TGTGCCAGCAGCGTAGATCTAGCTCAACACGAGCAGTACTTC. Its translation is CASSVDLAQHEQYF.

This clonotype was observed a few times. The gene calls are TRBV4-3 and TRBJ1-2, with a tentative D call TRBD1 (5 bases). The CDR3 length is 14 residues. Between the trimmed V and J ends, which lost 3 bases and 10 bases, there was a span of 18 bases. CDR1 is LGHNA, CDR2 YSLEER, per germline. CDR3 DNA: TGCGCCAGCAGCCAGGGGCAGGATTCTATTCTCTACACCTTC. Amino acids: CASSQGQDSILYTF.

This clonotype was observed a few times. The V and J genes are TRBV27 and TRBJ2-1, with D perhaps TRBD1 (6 bases). The ends were cut back, 6 bases at V and 9 bases at J, with 15 bases in the middle. Germline V gene data show CDR1 as MNHEY and CDR2 as SMNVEV (reference sequence). This CDR3 is 13 amino acids long. CDR3 coding DNA: TGTGCCAGCAGCATCACAGGGAGTAGTGAGCAGTTCTTC. Its translation is CASSITGSSEQFF.

The sample holds a few counts of this clonotype. V and J are TRBV24-1 and TRBJ1-2, with a weak D call TRBD1 (6 bases). V lost 3 bases to trimming and J lost 2 bases, with 9 bases between them. CDR3 length: 14 residues. CDR1 and CDR2 (germline): KGHDR, SFDVKD. The CDR3 DNA follows: TGTGCCACCAGTGATGTCGGACAGAACTATGGCTACACCTTC. Translated, it gives CATSDVGQNYGYTF.

Only a few counts were recorded for this clonotype. The chain joins TRBV7-8 to TRBJ2-1; D gene ambiguous. Germline CDR1 SGHVS, CDR2 FQNEAQ. This CDR3 comprises 13 residues. Trimming removed 0 bases from V and 10 bases from J, with 10 bases in between. CDR3 DNA: TGTGCCAGCAGCTTAGCGCTAAACATGGAGCAGTTCTTC. Protein: CASSLALNMEQFF.

This clonotype was counted ten times or more. The genes are TRBV6-1 and TRBJ1-1; D may be TRBD1 (6 bases). The germline V and J ends were trimmed by 1 base and 6 bases, with 9 bases remaining between them. Per the germline V gene, CDR1 is MNHNS and CDR2 is SASEGT. CDR3 length equals 13 residues. The CDR3 region has the DNA TGTGCCAGCAGTGAAGTAGGACAGTCTGAAGCTTTCTTT. As protein: CASSEVGQSEAFF.

V gene TRBV7-8 combines with J gene TRBJ1-2; D uncertain. CDR1 is SGHVS and CDR2 is FQNEAQ in the germline V gene. The V and J ends lost 5 bases and 8 bases respectively, with 18 bases between them. The CDR3 contains 14 residues. The CDR3 sequence is CASSPIVGARGYTF. The CDR3 DNA is TGTGCCAGCAGCCCAATAGTGGGTGCTCGGGGCTACACCTTC.

The table lists this clonotype with a few counts. The chain carries TRBV7-2 and TRBJ1-2; D ambiguous. The germline CDR1 and CDR2 sequences are SGHTA and FQGNSA. This CDR3 spans 12 amino acids. The V gene lost 2 bases and the J gene lost 8 bases, with 9 bases spanning the gap. The CDR3 here is CASSLWAEGYTF. The CDR3 DNA reads as TGTGCCAGCAGCTTATGGGCGGAAGGCTACACCTTC.

This clonotype was seen ten or more times. V and J are TRBV7-2 and TRBJ2-3; 10 bases align to TRBD2. Trimming took 5 bases from V and 9 from J; bases not matched to a gene: 11. This CDR3 is 15 amino acids long. Germline V CDR1 and CDR2: SGHTA, FQGNSA. CDR3 loop: CASSISGGPSGTQYF. CDR3 bases: TGTGCCAGCAGCATTAGCGGGGGGCCGAGTGGGACGCAGTATTTT.

The gene calls are TRBV7-9 and TRBJ2-5; no reliable D call. The CDR3 spans 12 residues. The ends were cut back, 3 bases at V and 4 bases at J, with 6 bases in the middle. Germline-derived CDR1 and CDR2 are SEHNR and FQNEAQ (reference sequence). The CDR3 sequence is CASSFHPETQYF. For the CDR3, the DNA is TGTGCCAGCAGCTTCCACCCAGAGACCCAGTACTTC. Together with reference TRBV7-9 and TRBJ2-5, the CDR3 gives the full variable domain: DTGVSQNPRHKITKRGQNVTFRCDPISEHNRLYWYRQTLGQGPEFLTYFQNEAQLEKSRLLSDRFSAERPKGSFSTLEIQRTEQGDSAMYLCASSFHPETQYFGPGTRLLVL.

This clonotype was detected only once. One end of the junction fails to match germline, which may point to a read error. The V gene is TRBV12-3 or TRBV12-4, the J gene TRBJ2-2, with D maybe TRBD2 (5 bases). The CDR3 is 12 amino acids. The CDR3 is CAGSPLAGELFF. The CDR3 DNA reads TGTGCCGGCAGTCCCCTAGCTGGGGAGCTGTTTTTT.